This passage covers 4 T cell receptor beta chains from one sample sequenced in a study of neoadjuvant nivolumab and ipilimumab in lung cancer. Profiled with immunoSEQ multiplex PCR; TCRdb holds only in-frame clones, not every one. Of under 50,000 clones listed, roughly 90% were seen once; the top ten hold about 3.5%. The specimen comprised blood, sampled before neoadjuvant nivolumab, alone or with ipilimumab. These receptors originate from an adult with non-small cell lung cancer. Some clones in this sample may be carry-over from other donors' samples.

J is TRBJ2-5 and V is TRBV5-1; D gene ambiguous. This CDR3 comprises 13 residues. The V end lost 0 bases, the J end lost 5 bases, and 8 bases lay between the germline ends. CDR1 is SGHRS and CDR2 is YFSETQ in the germline V gene. The CDR3: CASSLVGGETQYF. CDR3 coding DNA: TGCGCCAGCAGCTTGGTAGGTGGGGAGACCCAGTACTTC.

The chain is built from TRBV15 and TRBJ2-1, with D perhaps TRBD2 (6 bases). Germline V lookup: CDR1 LNHNV, CDR2 YYDKDF (reference sequence). V was shortened by 8 bases and J by 0 bases, with 8 bases between the two germline ends. The length of the CDR3 is 13 residues. CDR3 sequence (DNA): TGTGCCACCGGGGGGAGCTCCTACAATGAGCAGTTCTTC. It codes for CATGGSSYNEQFF.

The chain joins TRBV7-2 to TRBJ2-1, with D maybe TRBD1 (5 bases). The CDR3 contains 17 residues. Germline assignment: CDR1 SGHTA and CDR2 FQGNSA. The V and J ends lost 2 bases and 1 base respectively, with 15 bases between them. CDR3 sequence: CASSLSSGIGSYNEQFF. DNA for the CDR3: TGTGCCAGCAGCTTATCGTCAGGGATAGGGTCCTACAATGAGCAGTTCTTC.

This rearrangement joins TRBV30 to TRBJ1-4; 9 positions match TRBD1. The V gene's germline CDR1 is GTSNPN and CDR2 SVGIG (reference sequence). Trimming at V came to 1 base and at J to 0 bases, leaving 6 bases not matched to a gene. The CDR3 extends over 17 amino acids. For the CDR3, the DNA is TGTGCCTGGAGTGGGTACAGGGGGCTTGCAACTAATGAAAAACTGTTTTTT. Translated: CAWSGYRGLATNEKLFF.